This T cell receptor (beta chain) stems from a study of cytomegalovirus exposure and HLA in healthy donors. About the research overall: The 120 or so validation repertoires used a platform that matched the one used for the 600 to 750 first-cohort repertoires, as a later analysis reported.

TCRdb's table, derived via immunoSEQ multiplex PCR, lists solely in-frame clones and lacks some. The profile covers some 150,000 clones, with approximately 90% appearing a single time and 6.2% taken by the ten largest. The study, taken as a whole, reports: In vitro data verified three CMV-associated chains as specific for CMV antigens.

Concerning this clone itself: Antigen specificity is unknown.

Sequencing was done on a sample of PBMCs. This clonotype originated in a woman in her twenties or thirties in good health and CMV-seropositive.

The DNA of the CDR3 is TGTGCCATCAGTGGGGGGGGGAGATCCGCCTACGAGCAGTACTTC. As protein: CAISGGGRSAYEQYF. The chain joins TRBV10-3 to TRBJ2-7; 7 bases agree with TRBD2. Germline CDR1 and CDR2: ENHRY and SYGVKD. V shed 4 bases, J shed 2 bases, and the junction held 8 bases outside the gene matches. This CDR3 has 15 amino acids.